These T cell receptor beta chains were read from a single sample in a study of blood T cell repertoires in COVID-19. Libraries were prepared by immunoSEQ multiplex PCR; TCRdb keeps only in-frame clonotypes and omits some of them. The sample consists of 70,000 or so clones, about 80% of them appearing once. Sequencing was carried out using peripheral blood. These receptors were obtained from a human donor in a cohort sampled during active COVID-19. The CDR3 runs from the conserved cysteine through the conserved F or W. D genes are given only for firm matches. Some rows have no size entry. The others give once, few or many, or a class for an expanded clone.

CDR3aa: CASSQESGRAHEQYF; CDR3nt: TGCGCCAGCAGCCAAGAAAGCGGGAGGGCCCACGAGCAGTACTTC; d_gene: TRBD2; v_gene: TRBV4-1; j_gene: TRBJ2-7; abundance: .
CDR3aa: CSAGQGYEQYF; CDR3nt: TGCAGCGCCGGACAGGGCTACGAGCAGTACTTC; d_gene: TRBD1; v_gene: TRBV29-1; j_gene: TRBJ2-7; abundance: few
CDR3aa: CASSLAGRGTDTQYF; CDR3nt: TGTGCCAGCAGCTTAGCCGGGAGGGGCACAGATACGCAGTATTTT; d_gene: TRBD2; v_gene: TRBV11-2; j_gene: TRBJ2-3; abundance: .
CDR3aa: CAISEQGAGYEQYF; CDR3nt: TGTGCCATCAGTGAACAAGGGGCGGGGTACGAGCAGTACTTC; d_gene: .; v_gene: TRBV10-3; j_gene: TRBJ2-7; abundance: .
CDR3aa: CASSVAPGVSYEQYF; CDR3nt: TGTGCCAGCAGCGTGGCCCCGGGAGTCTCCTACGAGCAGTACTTC; d_gene: .; v_gene: TRBV9; j_gene: TRBJ2-7; abundance: once
CDR3aa: CASSSGAQGALSNQPQHF; CDR3nt: TGTGCCAGCAGCTCTGGGGCACAGGGGGCATTGAGTAATCAGCCCCAGCATTTT; d_gene: TRBD1; v_gene: TRBV7-8; j_gene: TRBJ1-5; abundance: .
CDR3aa: CASSQVGAGLTQYF; CDR3nt: TGCGCCAGCAGCCAAGTAGGGGCTGGCTTGACGCAGTACTTC; d_gene: .; v_gene: TRBV4-1; j_gene: TRBJ2-7; abundance: .
CDR3aa: CASSYNPDRATYEQYF; CDR3nt: TGTGCCAGCAGCTATAACCCGGACAGGGCTACCTACGAGCAGTACTTC; d_gene: TRBD1; v_gene: TRBV7-8; j_gene: TRBJ2-7; abundance: .
CDR3aa: CASSPRSEAFF; CDR3nt: TGTGCCAGCAGTCCGCGGAGTGAAGCTTTCTTT; d_gene: .; v_gene: TRBV12-3/TRBV12-4; j_gene: TRBJ1-1; abundance: .
CDR3aa: CASGFRGIETQYF; CDR3nt: TGTGCCAGCGGTTTCAGGGGGATAGAGACCCAGTACTTC; d_gene: TRBD1; v_gene: TRBV12-3/TRBV12-4; j_gene: TRBJ2-5; abundance: .
CDR3aa: CASSHTGGVTF; CDR3nt: TGTGCCAGCAGCCATACAGGGGGCGTCACCTTC; d_gene: TRBD1; v_gene: TRBV3-1/TRBV3-2; j_gene: TRBJ1-2; abundance: few
CDR3aa: CATSDLSATEQYF; CDR3nt: TGTGCCACCAGTGATTTAAGCGCAACCGAGCAGTACTTC; d_gene: .; v_gene: TRBV24-1; j_gene: TRBJ2-7; abundance: .
CDR3aa: CASSSRTGGVNEQYF; CDR3nt: TGTGCCAGCAGTTCTCGGACAGGGGGTGTGAACGAGCAGTACTTC; d_gene: TRBD1; v_gene: TRBV6-2/TRBV6-3; j_gene: TRBJ2-7; abundance: .
CDR3aa: CASSQDQASLSGANVLTF; CDR3nt: TGCGCCAGCAGCCAAGACCAGGCATCGTTATCTGGGGCCAACGTCCTGACTTTC; d_gene: .; v_gene: TRBV4-3; j_gene: TRBJ2-6; abundance: .
CDR3aa: CASGTSYEQYF; CDR3nt: TGTGCCAGCGGGACTAGCTACGAGCAGTACTTC; d_gene: TRBD2; v_gene: TRBV28; j_gene: TRBJ2-7; abundance: .
CDR3aa: CASSLRLGGANEQFF; CDR3nt: TGTGCCAGCAGCTTGAGACTAGGGGGGGCCAATGAGCAGTTCTTC; d_gene: .; v_gene: TRBV5-4; j_gene: TRBJ2-1; abundance: few
CDR3aa: CAWSPGTGGFYEQYF; CDR3nt: TGTGCCTGGAGTCCCGGGACAGGGGGCTTCTACGAGCAGTACTTC; d_gene: TRBD1; v_gene: TRBV30; j_gene: TRBJ2-7; abundance: .
CDR3aa: CASSPFVVASGRASGGELFF; CDR3nt: TGTGCCAGCAGCCCCTTCGTTGTAGCTAGCGGGAGGGCTTCGGGCGGGGAGCTGTTTTTT; d_gene: .; v_gene: TRBV21-1; j_gene: TRBJ2-2; abundance: .
CDR3aa: CASSLGQGSTEAFF; CDR3nt: TGCGCCAGCAGCTTGGGACAGGGGAGCACTGAAGCTTTCTTT; d_gene: TRBD1; v_gene: TRBV5-1; j_gene: TRBJ1-1; abundance: .
CDR3aa: CASTPKRGGGGLWTDTQYF; CDR3nt: TGTGCCAGCACCCCAAAACGGGGGGGTGGGGGGCTGTGGACAGATACGCAGTATTTT; d_gene: TRBD2; v_gene: TRBV7-2; j_gene: TRBJ2-3; abundance: .